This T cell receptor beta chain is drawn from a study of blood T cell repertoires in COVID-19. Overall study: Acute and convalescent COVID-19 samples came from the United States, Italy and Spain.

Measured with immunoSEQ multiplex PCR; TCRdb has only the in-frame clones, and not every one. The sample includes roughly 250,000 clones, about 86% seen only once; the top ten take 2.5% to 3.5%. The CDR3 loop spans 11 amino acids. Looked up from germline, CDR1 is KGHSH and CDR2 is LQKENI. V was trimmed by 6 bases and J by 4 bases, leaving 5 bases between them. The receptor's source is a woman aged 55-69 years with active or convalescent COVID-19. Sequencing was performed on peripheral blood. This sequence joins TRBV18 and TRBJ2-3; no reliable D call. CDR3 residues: CASSQADTQYF. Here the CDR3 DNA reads TGTGCCAGCTCTCAGGCAGATACGCAGTATTTT.